A single sample is the source of the 11 T cell receptor beta chains below, sequenced in a study of Graves' ophthalmopathy and Graves' hyperthyroidism. Beta-chain TCR CDR3 regions were amplified from RNA transcripts. RT-PCR in the first round used HTBI primers; a second-round multiplex PCR followed. MiXCR was run by TCRdb on the multiplex PCR reads, yielding one entry per CDR3 protein. The repertoire holds 45,000 to 60,000 distinct CDR3 sequences, with 45% to 55% as singletons. The sequenced sample consisted of peripheral blood. The receptors here all came from an adult woman with Graves' ophthalmopathy.

As concerns this clonotype: Because it lacks the conserved phenylalanine or tryptophan at the end, this CDR3 is likely a read error. The J gene is TRBJ2-3, the V gene TRBV9; 8 bases are shared with TRBD1. Germline V CDR1 and CDR2: SGDLS, YYNGEE. The CDR3 sequence is 15 residues long. CDR3 region: CASSLGTGGTDTQYL. CDR3 bases: TGTGCTAGCAGCCTCGGGACAGGTGGCACAGATACGCAGTATTTG.

Many counts were recorded for this clonotype. The V and J genes are TRBV19 and TRBJ1-1; no firm D call. The CDR3 is 14 residues long. V dropped 2 bases and J dropped 6 bases, with 13 bases sitting between them. The germline V gene has CDR1 LNHDA and CDR2 SQIVND (reference sequence). The CDR3 DNA reads as TGTGCCAGTAGTATAAGCCAAGCAAGTCCTGAAGCTTTCTTT. Its protein is CASSISQASPEAFF.

The rearrangement joins TRBV20-1 to TRBJ2-1, with 12 bases aligning to TRBD2. Germline V gene lookup returns CDR1 DFQATT and CDR2 SNEGSKA (reference sequence). V shed 4 bases and J 1 base; nucleotides not matched to a gene: 2. This CDR3 has 15 residues. In DNA form, the CDR3 reads TGCAGTGCTATCGGGACTAGCGGGTCCTACAATGAGCAGTTCTTC. It yields the protein CSAIGTSGSYNEQFF.

This clonotype was recorded once. The chain links TRBV7-2 to TRBJ1-5, with D perhaps matching TRBD1 (5 bases). Between the trimmed V and J ends, which lost 7 bases and 14 bases, there was a span of 18 bases. This CDR3 has 12 amino acids. Germline assignment: CDR1 SGHTA and CDR2 FQGNSA. The CDR3 sequence: CASTHRDLDKHF. Here the CDR3 DNA reads TGTGCCAGCACCCACCGGGACCTCGATAAGCATTTT.

On this clonotype: It is likely a read error, because the conserved phenylalanine at the end of the CDR3 is missing. This chain connects TRBV4-3 to TRBJ2-4; D possibly corresponds to TRBD2 (6 bases). The V gene's germline CDR1 is LGHNA and CDR2 YSLEER. Deletions cut 1 base from V and 7 bases from J, with 11 bases between. The CDR3 totals 14 residues. In nucleotides, the CDR3 is TGCGCCAGCAGCCAAGGAGGGACTCTTAACATTCAGTACCTC. It translates to CASSQGGTLNIQYL.

J is TRBJ2-1 and V is TRBV20-1; TRBD2 agrees at 8 bases. The CDR3 spans 11 residues. Germline V CDR1 and CDR2: DFQATT, SNEGSKA (reference sequence). V shed 4 bases and J 8 bases; nucleotides not matched to a gene: 1. The CDR3 spells CSATSGYEQFF. The DNA of the CDR3 is TGCAGTGCTACTAGCGGGTATGAGCAGTTCTTC.

V usage is TRBV20-1 and J usage is TRBJ2-2; possibly TRBD2 for D (6 bases). The germline CDR1 and CDR2 sequences are DFQATT and SNEGSKA (reference sequence). V gave up 0 bases and J gave up 5 bases, with 10 bases separating them. The CDR3 totals 14 residues. The DNA for the CDR3 is TGCAGTGCTAGAGATCCGGGGAGGACCGGGGAGCTGTTTTTT. It translates to CSARDPGRTGELFF.

The genes are TRBV24-1 and TRBJ2-7, with 8 bases identical to TRBD2. V trimming: 2 bases; J trimming: 0 bases; junction bases outside the gene matches: 5. The V gene's germline CDR1 is KGHDR and CDR2 SFDVKD. The CDR3 runs to 16 residues. In DNA, the CDR3 is TGTGCCACCAGTGATTCACTAGCGGTCCCCTCCTACGAGCAGTACTTC. Amino acid sequence: CATSDSLAVPSYEQYF.

The V call is TRBV19, the J call TRBJ2-5, with 10 bases fitting TRBD1. V lost 6 bases, J lost 3 bases, and 7 bases stayed unmatched. Germline V lookup: CDR1 LNHDA, CDR2 SQIVND (reference sequence). The CDR3 contains 15 residues. CDR3 nucleotide sequence: TGTGCCAGTAGCCTAAGCGGGACAGGGGAAGAGACCCAGTACTTC. Translated, it gives CASSLSGTGEETQYF.

The rearrangement uses TRBV20-1 and TRBJ1-1; D is unresolved. The CDR3 covers 14 residues. V was trimmed by 6 bases and J by 1 base, leaving 15 bases between them. Germline CDR1 and CDR2: DFQATT and SNEGSKA (reference sequence). The CDR3 reads CSASTRTGNTEAFF. DNA for the CDR3: TGCAGTGCCAGCACACGGACGGGGAACACTGAAGCTTTCTTT.

This clonotype came up once. This chain connects TRBV19 to TRBJ2-5; no reliable D call. Germline loops: CDR1 LNHDA, CDR2 SQIVND (reference sequence). The CDR3 is made up of 14 amino acids. V lost 6 bases to trimming and J lost 5 bases, with 16 bases between them. Written as DNA, the CDR3 is TGTGCCAGTAGCAAGTCCAGAAATGCGGAGACCCAGTACTTC. The encoded protein is CASSKSRNAETQYF.